Presented here are 18 T cell receptor beta chains from one specimen sequenced in a study of T cell responses to AZD1222 COVID-19 vaccine. Clones were read by immunoSEQ multiplex PCR, and TCRdb kept only the in-frame ones, dropping some. The data hold over 150,000 clones, with roughly 89% observed a single time. The source was peripheral blood, collected on day 0 of AZD1222 vaccination. Source of these receptors: an adult in good health.

The chain employs TRBV14 and TRBJ2-5; 7 bases are shared with TRBD2. Trimming cost V 0 bases and J 1 base; bases outside gene matches: 2. Germline CDR1 and CDR2: SGHDN and FVKESK. The CDR3 is 15 amino acids. As DNA, the CDR3 is TGTGCCAGCAGCCAAGAACTAGCGTTCCAAGAGACCCAGTACTTC. Its translation: CASSQELAFQETQYF.

The CDR3 region has the DNA TGTGCCAGCAGTGATATACCGGGACTGCGGTATGGCTACACCTTC. As protein: CASSDIPGLRYGYTF. The V gene is TRBV6-1, the J gene TRBJ1-2, with D possibly being TRBD1 (5 bases). The CDR3 extends over 15 amino acids. V lost 3 bases and J 5 bases, leaving 16 bases between the germline ends. The V gene's germline CDR1 is MNHNS and CDR2 SASEGT.

The chain combines TRBV11-2 with TRBJ2-7; D is ambiguous. The CDR3 is 13 amino acids. CDR1 is SGHAT, CDR2 FQNNGV, per germline. Trimming stripped 0 bases from V and 7 bases from J, with 10 bases between. The CDR3 coding sequence is TGTGCCAGCAGCTTAGATCCCTCGTGGGAGCAGTACTTC. This encodes CASSLDPSWEQYF. The variable domain in full, with the rest retrieved from reference TRBV11-2 and TRBJ2-7, is EAGVAQSPRYKIIEKRQSVAFWCNPISGHATLYWYQQILGQGPKLLIQFQNNGVVDDSQLPKDRFSAERLKGVDSTLKIQPAKLEDSAVYLCASSLDPSWEQYFGPGTRLTVT.

The chain has TRBV11-3 and TRBJ2-7; 14 positions agree with TRBD2. The V and J ends lost 1 base and 5 bases, in that order; junction bases with no gene match: 4. The germline gives CDR1 SGHNT, CDR2 YENEEA. This CDR3 region has 16 residues. The CDR3 protein is CASSLGLAGGMDEQYF. CDR3 DNA: TGTGCCAGCAGCTTAGGACTAGCGGGGGGGATGGACGAGCAGTACTTC.

V gene TRBV12-3 or TRBV12-4 combines with J gene TRBJ1-2; 8 positions agree with TRBD1. This CDR3 is 13 amino acids long. Trimming removed 4 bases from V and 7 bases from J; junction bases left unmatched: 5. The CDR3 loop reads CASSWTGSGGYTF. CDR3 nucleotide sequence: TGTGCCAGCAGTTGGACAGGGTCAGGTGGCTACACCTTC.

The chain couples TRBV14 to TRBJ1-4; tentative D call: TRBD1 (6 bases). Trimming took off 1 base at V and 4 bases at J, with 13 bases between the two ends. The CDR3 has 16 amino acids. In germline, CDR1 is SGHDN, CDR2 FVKESK. Here the CDR3 reads CASSQGWTAFNEKLFF. DNA of the CDR3: TGTGCCAGCAGCCAAGGGTGGACAGCGTTTAATGAAAAACTGTTTTTT.

This clone showed up just once. J is TRBJ2-7 and V is TRBV10-3; 10 bases are a match to TRBD1. The CDR3 runs 14 residues. CDR1 and CDR2 (germline): ENHRY, SYGVKD. With 6 bases clipped from V and 7 bases from J, the junction kept 9 bases outside the gene matches. CDR3 amino acids: CAIRGGTGEGEQYF. In nucleotides, the CDR3 is TGTGCCATCAGGGGCGGGACAGGGGAAGGAGAGCAGTACTTC.

V is TRBV6-6 and J is TRBJ2-5; 9 positions agree with TRBD2. The CDR3 loop spans 15 amino acids. With V trimmed by 5 bases and J by 4 bases, 8 bases remained unmatched. Germline values: CDR1 MNHNY, CDR2 SVGAGI (reference sequence). This CDR3 reads CASSPYSGRRETQYF. The DNA for the CDR3 is TGTGCCAGCAGTCCCTATAGCGGGAGACGAGAGACCCAGTACTTC.

The CDR3 here is CASSGQVSPLHF. The CDR3 DNA reads TGTGCCAGCAGTGGACAGGTGTCACCCCTCCACTTT. V is TRBV2 and J is TRBJ1-6, with a tentative D call TRBD1 (6 bases). Per germline, CDR1 SNHLY and CDR2 FYNNEI. The CDR3 is made up of 12 amino acids. V lost 4 bases to trimming and J lost 10 bases, with 8 bases between them.

The V and J genes are TRBV14 and TRBJ2-5; 13 bases agree with TRBD2. CDR3 size: 18 residues. V shed 4 bases and J 4 bases; nucleotides not matched to a gene: 12. Germline V gene sequence: CDR1 SGHDN, CDR2 FVKESK. CDR3 DNA sequence: TGTGCCAGCAGCCCCAAGGGGACTAGCGGGATATGGGGAGAGACCCAGTACTTC. Translated: CASSPKGTSGIWGETQYF. Full variable domain (missing parts from reference TRBV14 and TRBJ2-5): EAGVTQFPSHSVIEKGQTVTLRCDPISGHDNLYWYRRVMGKEIKFLLHFVKESKQDESGMPNNRFLAERTGGTYSTLKVQPAELEDSGVYFCASSPKGTSGIWGETQYFGPGTRLLVL.

This rearrangement joins TRBV7-4 to TRBJ1-1, with D tentatively TRBD1 (5 bases). The CDR3 runs 18 residues. The germline CDR1 and CDR2 sequences are SGHVT and SQSDAQ. V shed 4 bases and J shed 5 bases, with 26 bases lying between them. The CDR3 loop is CASSSGGGPAAPDTEAFF. CDR3 DNA sequence: TGTGCCAGCAGCTCGGGGGGAGGCCCAGCAGCTCCTGATACTGAAGCTTTCTTT.

V usage is TRBV5-1 and J usage is TRBJ2-1; D may be TRBD1 (7 bases). Trimming left V 3 bases short and J 7 bases short, with 20 bases between. Per the germline V gene, CDR1 is SGHRS and CDR2 is YFSETQ. This CDR3 region has 16 residues. The CDR3 sequence is CASSSLGGGTGNEQFF. Written as DNA, the CDR3 is TGCGCCAGCAGCTCCCTAGGGGGCGGGACGGGGAATGAGCAGTTCTTC.

This clone was seen only once. The rearrangement uses TRBV19 and TRBJ1-1; the match to TRBD1 covers 7 bases. The CDR3 is 16 residues long. In germline, CDR1 is LNHDA, CDR2 SQIVND (reference sequence). The J segment lost 1 base and the V segment lost 3 bases, leaving 8 bases of the junction unmatched. This CDR3 is CASSIFPGTENTEAFF. The DNA for the CDR3 is TGTGCCAGTAGTATTTTTCCCGGGACAGAGAACACTGAAGCTTTCTTT.

The V call is TRBV7-2, the J call TRBJ1-2, with TRBD1 as a possible D gene (6 bases). This CDR3 comprises 14 residues. Trimming pared 5 bases from V and 7 bases from J, leaving 17 bases between. Germline V CDR1 and CDR2: SGHTA, FQGNSA. The CDR3 DNA follows: TGTGCCAGCAGCCTTCTCGGGGGGGCAGTTGGCTACACCTTC. Amino acid sequence: CASSLLGGAVGYTF.

The genes are TRBV7-3 and TRBJ1-3; a weak D match, TRBD1 (5 bases). Germline-derived CDR1 and CDR2 are SGHTA and FQGTGA. Trimming left V 1 base short and J 8 bases short, with 9 bases between. CDR3 length: 13 amino acids. The CDR3 bases are TGTGCCAGCAGCTTAAGCAGGGACGACACCATATATTTT. It codes for CASSLSRDDTIYF.

This clone has a handful of counts. V gene TRBV5-1 combines with J gene TRBJ2-2; 7 nucleotides agree with TRBD2. This CDR3 region has 16 residues. V lost 4 bases to trimming and J lost 6 bases; unmatched junction nucleotides: 12. Looked up from germline, CDR1 is SGHRS and CDR2 is YFSETQ. In DNA form, the CDR3 reads TGCGCCAGCAGCCAAAAGGGGACTACGCTACCCGGGGAGCTGTTTTTT. It is translated as CASSQKGTTLPGELFF.

This chain uses TRBV18 with TRBJ1-2, with 10 bases lining up with TRBD1. The CDR3 has 15 residues. CDR1 KGHSH and CDR2 LQKENI come from the germline V gene. Losses at the gene ends were 3 bases for V and 3 bases for J; bases not matched to a gene: 4. This chain's CDR3 is CASSPGTGVDYGYTF. The DNA for the CDR3 is TGTGCCAGCTCACCGGGGACAGGGGTGGACTATGGCTACACCTTC. The full variable domain, its missing parts supplied by reference TRBV18 and TRBJ1-2, is NAGVMQNPRHLVRRRGQEARLRCSPMKGHSHVYWYRQLPEEGLKFMVYLQKENIIDESGMPKERFSAEFPKEGPSILRIQQVVRGDSAAYFCASSPGTGVDYGYTFGSGTRLTVV.

This chain connects TRBV7-9 to TRBJ1-2; D not certain. Trimming pared 1 base from V and 0 bases from J, leaving 9 bases between. This CDR3 has 15 residues. Germline V gene data show CDR1 as SEHNR and CDR2 as FQNEAQ (reference sequence). Here the CDR3 DNA reads TGTGCCAGCAGCTTAGGAAGGAATACTAACTATGGCTACACCTTC. It codes for CASSLGRNTNYGYTF. The complete variable domain, with remaining parts taken from reference TRBV7-9 and TRBJ1-2, reads DTGVSQNPRHKITKRGQNVTFRCDPISEHNRLYWYRQTLGQGPEFLTYFQNEAQLEKSRLLSDRFSAERPKGSFSTLEIQRTEQGDSAMYLCASSLGRNTNYGYTFGSGTRLTVV.